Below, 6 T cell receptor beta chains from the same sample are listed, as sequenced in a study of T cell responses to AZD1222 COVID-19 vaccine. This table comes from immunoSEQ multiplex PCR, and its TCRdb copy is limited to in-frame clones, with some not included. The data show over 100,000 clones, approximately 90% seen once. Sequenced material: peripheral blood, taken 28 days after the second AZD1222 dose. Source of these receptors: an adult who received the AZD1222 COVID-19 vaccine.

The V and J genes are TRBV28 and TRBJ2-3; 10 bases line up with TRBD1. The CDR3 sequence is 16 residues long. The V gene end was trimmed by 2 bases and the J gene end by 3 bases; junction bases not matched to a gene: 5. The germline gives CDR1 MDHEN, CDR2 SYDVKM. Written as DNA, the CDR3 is TGTGCCAGCAGTTTAAGGGACAGGGGTAGAACAGATACGCAGTATTTT. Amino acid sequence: CASSLRDRGRTDTQYF.

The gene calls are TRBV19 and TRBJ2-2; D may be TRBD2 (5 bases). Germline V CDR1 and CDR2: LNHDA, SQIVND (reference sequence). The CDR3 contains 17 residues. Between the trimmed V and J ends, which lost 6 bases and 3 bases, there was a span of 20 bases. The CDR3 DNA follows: TGTGCCAGTAGCAAACGAAGACGGGGTACGGACACCGGGGAGCTGTTTTTT. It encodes CASSKRRRGTDTGELFF.

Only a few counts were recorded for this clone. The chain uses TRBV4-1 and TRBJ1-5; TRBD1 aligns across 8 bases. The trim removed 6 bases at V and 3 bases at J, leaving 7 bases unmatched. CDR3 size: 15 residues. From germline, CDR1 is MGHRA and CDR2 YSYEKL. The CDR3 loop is CASSWGDRTNQPQHF. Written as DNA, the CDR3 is TGCGCCAGCAGTTGGGGGGACAGGACCAATCAGCCCCAGCATTTT.

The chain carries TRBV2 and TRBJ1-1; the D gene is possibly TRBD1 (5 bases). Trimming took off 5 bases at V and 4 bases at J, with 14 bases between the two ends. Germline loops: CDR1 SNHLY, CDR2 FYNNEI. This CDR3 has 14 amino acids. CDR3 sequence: CASSIPGRGTEAFF. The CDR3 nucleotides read TGTGCCAGCAGTATCCCTGGTAGGGGCACTGAAGCTTTCTTT. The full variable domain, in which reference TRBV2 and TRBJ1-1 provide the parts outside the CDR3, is EPEVTQTPSHQVTQMGQEVILRCVPISNHLYFYWYRQILGQKVEFLVSFYNNEISEKSEIFDDQFSVERPDGSNFTLKIRSTKLEDSAMYFCASSIPGRGTEAFFGQGTRLTVV.

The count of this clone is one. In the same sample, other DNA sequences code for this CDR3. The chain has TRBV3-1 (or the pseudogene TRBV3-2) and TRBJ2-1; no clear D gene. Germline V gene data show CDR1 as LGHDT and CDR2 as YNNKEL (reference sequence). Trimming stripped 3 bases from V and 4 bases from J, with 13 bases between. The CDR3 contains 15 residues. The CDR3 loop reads CASSHGLATYNEQFF. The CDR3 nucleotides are TGTGCCAGCAGCCATGGGTTGGCCACATACAATGAGCAGTTCTTC.

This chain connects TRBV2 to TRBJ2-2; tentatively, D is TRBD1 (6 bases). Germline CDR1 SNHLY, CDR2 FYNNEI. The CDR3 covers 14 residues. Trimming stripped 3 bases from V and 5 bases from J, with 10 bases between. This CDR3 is CASSDRGRTGELFF. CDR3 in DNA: TGTGCCAGCAGTGACAGGGGACGTACCGGGGAGCTGTTTTTT.